This note documents a single T cell receptor (beta chain) sequence. The target antigen is unknown. Clones were read by immunoSEQ multiplex PCR, and TCRdb kept only the in-frame ones, dropping some. The table has roughly 70,000 clones, about 95% seen once. The CDR3 contains 9 residues. In germline, CDR1 is DFQATT, CDR2 SNEGSKA (reference sequence). Trimming left V 3 bases short and J 8 bases short, with 4 bases between. The data originate from a study of cytomegalovirus exposure and HLA in healthy donors. At the level of the study: A subsequent analysis reported that the roughly 120 validation repertoires were produced on the same platform that had also been used for the roughly 700 first-cohort repertoires. Overall study findings and caveats: Reports described diagnosis of cytomegalovirus status by the classifier as highly specific and sensitive.

The rearrangement links TRBV20-1 to TRBJ1-2; D is undetermined. Sequencing was performed on PBMCs. The TCR sequence derives from a man in his late teens or twenties in good health and CMV-seronegative. The chain's CDR3 is CSASSGYTF. DNA of the CDR3: TGCAGTGCTAGTAGCGGCTACACCTTC.